This T cell receptor (beta chain) was observed in a study of OX40 agonist ivuxolimab in advanced cancers. The study, taken as a whole, reports: CD8+ T cells showed, on average, more clonal expansion than CD4+ cells. By week 6 at 0.1 to 3.0 mg/kg, blood CD4+ and CD8+ T cells had expanded clonally.

Only in-frame clones appear in the TCRdb table, and some are missing; sequencing was by immunoSEQ multiplex PCR. The table includes 90,000 to 130,000 clones, roughly 87% detected once. V lost 4 bases, J lost 2 bases, and 13 bases lay in between. The CDR3 runs 15 residues. The germline gives CDR1 SGHTA, CDR2 FQGNSA. Individuals having autoimmune disease history or systemic immunosuppression were not enrolled. With respect to this clone: No antigen is known for it.

The starting material was CD4+ or CD8+ T cells sorted from blood, obtained in a trial of the OX40 agonist ivuxolimab. This receptor was taken from an adult with an advanced solid tumor such as melanoma, head and neck, liver or kidney cancer. The genes are TRBV7-2 and TRBJ2-3; D might be TRBD1 or TRBD2, each matching 7 bases. The CDR3 nucleotides read TGTGCCAGCAGCTCGGGGGGACAGCTCACAGATACGCAGTATTTT. Protein: CASSSGGQLTDTQYF.